The 6 T cell receptor beta chains listed next were all sequenced from one sample in a study of blood T cell repertoires in COVID-19. Method: immunoSEQ multiplex PCR; TCRdb's copy keeps in-frame clones and lacks some. The sample gives roughly 70,000 clones, over 60% of which show up once; about 16% is in the top ten. Sequenced material: peripheral blood. The receptors were gathered from a man between 60 and 75 years old with COVID-19, enrolled during active disease.

In this sample, this clone turned up once. V usage is TRBV11-1 and J usage is TRBJ2-2, with 8 bases identical to TRBD2. Germline V lookup: CDR1 SGHAT, CDR2 FQDESV (reference sequence). The CDR3 runs to 16 residues. The ends lost 2 bases at V and 8 bases at J; junction bases unmatched: 10. For the CDR3, the DNA is TGTGCCAGCAGCTTATATCCGGGAGGGATGTCTGGGGAGCTGTTTTTT. Encoded protein: CASSLYPGGMSGELFF.

This sequence joins TRBV12-3 or TRBV12-4 and TRBJ2-7; 7 bases match TRBD2. With V trimmed by 2 bases and J by 7 bases, 2 bases remained unmatched. The CDR3 spans 12 residues. The CDR3 region is CASSLMGGEQYF. CDR3 nucleotides: TGTGCCAGCAGTTTAATGGGAGGGGAGCAGTACTTC.

The gene calls are TRBV9 and TRBJ2-3; possible D gene TRBD1, 6 bases. V lost 4 bases, J lost 3 bases, and 15 bases lay in between. This CDR3 has 15 amino acids. Germline CDR1 reads SGDLS; CDR2 reads YYNGEE. The CDR3 region has the DNA TGTGCCAGCAGCCCCAGACAGGTGGCGACAGATACGCAGTATTTT. It is translated as CASSPRQVATDTQYF.

The V and J genes are TRBV15 and TRBJ2-7; D gene ambiguous. V shed 4 bases and J shed 6 bases, with 16 bases lying between them. Looked up from germline, CDR1 is LNHNV and CDR2 is YYDKDF (reference sequence). The CDR3 loop spans 14 amino acids. CDR3: CATSIGEFHSEQYF. CDR3 nucleotide sequence: TGTGCCACCAGCATTGGAGAGTTCCATTCCGAGCAGTACTTC.

This clone has just one count. The rearrangement joins TRBV25-1 to TRBJ2-1; possibly TRBD2 for D (6 bases). V was pared by 2 bases and J by 7 bases, with 9 bases between. This CDR3 contains 13 residues. Germline V gene sequence: CDR1 MGHDK, CDR2 SYGVNS. The CDR3: CASSEVGRNEQFF. DNA of the CDR3: TGTGCCAGCAGTGAAGTAGGGAGGAATGAGCAGTTCTTC.

This clone turned up a few times. The rearrangement links TRBV12-5 to TRBJ2-1; D gene uncertain. The germline gives CDR1 LGHNT, CDR2 FRNRAP. This CDR3 comprises 11 residues. V was pared by 1 base and J by 10 bases, with 5 bases between. The CDR3 protein is CASGLGAEQFF. The CDR3 nucleotides read TGTGCTAGTGGTTTGGGGGCGGAGCAGTTCTTC.